The clone carrying this TCR beta chain was seen just once. Its antigen is unknown. The record originates from a study of graft-versus-host responses after intestinal transplantation. Using immunoSEQ multiplex PCR, the repertoire was profiled, and TCRdb retains in-frame clones only, with some absent. Of some 120,000 clones in the sample, around 90% were seen once. Germline lookup yields CDR1 LNHNV and CDR2 YYDKDF (reference sequence). This CDR3 spans 20 amino acids. Germline trimming cut 0 bases from V and 0 bases from J; bases unmatched to any gene: 10. The rearrangement uses TRBV15 and TRBJ2-6; 8 nucleotides agree with TRBD2. The starting material was unstimulated CD4+ T cells sorted from spleen or lymph node cells, obtained before transplant. The clonotype was recovered from a human donor who was the organ donor for an intestinal transplant. The CDR3 loop is CATSRDPTSVYSSGANVLTF. DNA of the CDR3: TGTGCCACCAGCAGAGATCCGACTAGCGTATACTCCTCTGGGGCCAACGTCCTGACTTTC.